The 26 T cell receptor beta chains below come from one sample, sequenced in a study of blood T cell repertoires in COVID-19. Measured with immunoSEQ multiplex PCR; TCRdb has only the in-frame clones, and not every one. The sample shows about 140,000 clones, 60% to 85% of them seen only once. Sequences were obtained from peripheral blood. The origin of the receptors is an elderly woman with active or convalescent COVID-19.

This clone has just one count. DNA of the CDR3: TGTGCCAGCAGCTCCCGACAGGGGGCGTTGGGCTACACCTTC. This encodes CASSSRQGALGYTF. V and J are TRBV7-2 and TRBJ1-2; 10 bases are shared with TRBD1. The CDR3 sequence is 14 residues long. The junction had 7 bases not matched to a gene; V was cut back by 4 bases and J by 8 bases. Germline V gene sequence: CDR1 SGHTA, CDR2 FQGNSA.

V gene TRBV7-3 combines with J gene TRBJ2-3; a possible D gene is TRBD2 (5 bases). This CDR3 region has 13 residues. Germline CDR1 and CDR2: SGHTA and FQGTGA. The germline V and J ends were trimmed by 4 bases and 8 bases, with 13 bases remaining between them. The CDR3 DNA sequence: TGTGCCAGCAGCTCTAACGGGGTCGGTACGCAGTATTTT. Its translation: CASSSNGVGTQYF.

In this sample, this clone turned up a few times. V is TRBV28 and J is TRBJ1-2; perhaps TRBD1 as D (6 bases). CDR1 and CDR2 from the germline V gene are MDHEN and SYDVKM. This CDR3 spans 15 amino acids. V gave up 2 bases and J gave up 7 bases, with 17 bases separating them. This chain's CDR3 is CASSLPGEGVSGYTF. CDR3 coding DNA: TGTGCCAGCAGTTTACCAGGGGAAGGAGTAAGTGGCTACACCTTC.

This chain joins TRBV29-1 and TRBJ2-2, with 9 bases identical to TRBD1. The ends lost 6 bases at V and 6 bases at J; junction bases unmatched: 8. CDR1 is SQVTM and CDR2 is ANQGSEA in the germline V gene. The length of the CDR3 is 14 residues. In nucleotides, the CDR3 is TGCAGCGTGGTTGACAGGGGGGCATCCGGGGAGCTGTTTTTT. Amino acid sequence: CSVVDRGASGELFF.

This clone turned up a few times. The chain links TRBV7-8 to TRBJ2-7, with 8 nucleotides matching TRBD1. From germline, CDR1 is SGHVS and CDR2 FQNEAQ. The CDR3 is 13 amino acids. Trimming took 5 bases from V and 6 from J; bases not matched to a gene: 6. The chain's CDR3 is CASSPLTGAEQYF. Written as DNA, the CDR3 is TGTGCCAGCAGCCCTCTGACAGGGGCCGAGCAGTACTTC.

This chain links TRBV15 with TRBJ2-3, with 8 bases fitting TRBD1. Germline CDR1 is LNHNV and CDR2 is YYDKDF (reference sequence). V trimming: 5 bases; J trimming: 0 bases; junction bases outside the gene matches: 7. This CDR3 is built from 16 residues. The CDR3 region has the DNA TGTGCCACCAGCCCCCGTAGACAGGGGAGCACAGATACGCAGTATTTT. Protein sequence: CATSPRRQGSTDTQYF.

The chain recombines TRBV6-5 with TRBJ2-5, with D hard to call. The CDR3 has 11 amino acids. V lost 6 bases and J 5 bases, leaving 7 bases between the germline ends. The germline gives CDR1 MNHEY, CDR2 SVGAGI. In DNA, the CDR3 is TGTGCCAGCAGCCCCCGGGAGACCCAGTACTTC. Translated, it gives CASSPRETQYF.

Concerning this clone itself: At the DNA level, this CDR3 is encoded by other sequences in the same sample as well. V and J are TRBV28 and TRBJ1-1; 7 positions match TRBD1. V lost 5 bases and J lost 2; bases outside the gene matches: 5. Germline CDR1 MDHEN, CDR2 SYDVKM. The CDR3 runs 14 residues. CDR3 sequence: CASSPYRGNTEAFF. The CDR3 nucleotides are TGTGCCAGCAGTCCATACAGGGGTAACACTGAAGCTTTCTTT.

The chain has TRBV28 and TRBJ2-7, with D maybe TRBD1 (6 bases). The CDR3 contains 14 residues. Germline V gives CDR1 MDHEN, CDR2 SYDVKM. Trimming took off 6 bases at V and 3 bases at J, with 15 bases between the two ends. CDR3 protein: CASSQGSPGYEQYF. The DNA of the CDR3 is TGTGCCAGCAGCCAGGGGTCACCAGGCTACGAGCAGTACTTC.

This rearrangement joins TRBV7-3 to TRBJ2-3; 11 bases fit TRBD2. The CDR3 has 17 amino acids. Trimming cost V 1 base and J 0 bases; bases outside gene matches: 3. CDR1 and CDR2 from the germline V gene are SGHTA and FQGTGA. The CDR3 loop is CASSLMGTSGSTDTQYF. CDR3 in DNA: TGTGCCAGCAGCTTAATGGGGACTAGCGGTAGCACAGATACGCAGTATTTT.

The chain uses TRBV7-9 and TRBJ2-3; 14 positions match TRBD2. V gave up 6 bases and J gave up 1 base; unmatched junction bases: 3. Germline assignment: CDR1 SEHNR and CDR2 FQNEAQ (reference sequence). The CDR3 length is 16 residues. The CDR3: CASRRLAGGRTDTQYF. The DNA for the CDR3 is TGTGCCAGCAGGAGACTAGCGGGGGGGCGCACAGATACGCAGTATTTT.

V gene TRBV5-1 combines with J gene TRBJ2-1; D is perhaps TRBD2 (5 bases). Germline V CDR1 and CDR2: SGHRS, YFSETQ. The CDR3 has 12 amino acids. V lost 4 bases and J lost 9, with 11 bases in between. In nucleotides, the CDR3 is TGCGCCAGCAGCCGGCCCGGGGTTGAGCAGTTCTTC. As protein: CASSRPGVEQFF.

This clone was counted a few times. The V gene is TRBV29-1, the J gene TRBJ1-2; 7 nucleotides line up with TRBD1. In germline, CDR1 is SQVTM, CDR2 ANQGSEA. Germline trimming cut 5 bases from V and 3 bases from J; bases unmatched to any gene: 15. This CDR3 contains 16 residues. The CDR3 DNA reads TGCAGCGTTTACGGTGTTTTGGACAGGACCCACTATGGCTACACCTTC. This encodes CSVYGVLDRTHYGYTF.

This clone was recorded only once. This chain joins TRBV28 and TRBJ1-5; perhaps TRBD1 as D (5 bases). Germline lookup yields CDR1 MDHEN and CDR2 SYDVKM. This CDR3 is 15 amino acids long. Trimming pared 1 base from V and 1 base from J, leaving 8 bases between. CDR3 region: CASSLSSGSNQPQHF. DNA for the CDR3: TGTGCCAGCAGTTTATCATCAGGGAGCAATCAGCCCCAGCATTTT.

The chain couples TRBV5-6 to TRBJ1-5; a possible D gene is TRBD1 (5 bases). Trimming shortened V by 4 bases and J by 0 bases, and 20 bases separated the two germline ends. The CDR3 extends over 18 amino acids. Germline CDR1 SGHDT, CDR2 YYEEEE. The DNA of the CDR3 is TGTGCCAGCAGCGCGGCACCTACAGGTTACTATAGCAATCAGCCCCAGCATTTT. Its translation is CASSAAPTGYYSNQPQHF.

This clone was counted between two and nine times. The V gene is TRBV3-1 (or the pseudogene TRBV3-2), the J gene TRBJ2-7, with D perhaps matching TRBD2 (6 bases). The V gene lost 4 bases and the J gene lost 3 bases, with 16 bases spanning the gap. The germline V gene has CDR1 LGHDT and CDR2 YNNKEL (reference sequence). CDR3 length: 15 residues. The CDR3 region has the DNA TGTGCCAGCAGCCGACTAGTAGGTGGCTACTACGAGCAGTACTTC. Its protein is CASSRLVGGYYEQYF.

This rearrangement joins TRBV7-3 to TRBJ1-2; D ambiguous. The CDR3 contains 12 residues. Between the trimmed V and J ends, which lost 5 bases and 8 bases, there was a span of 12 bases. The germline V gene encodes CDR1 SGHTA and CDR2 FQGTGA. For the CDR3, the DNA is TGTGCCAGCAGCCCCAAGGTGGGCGGCTACACCTTC. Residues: CASSPKVGGYTF.

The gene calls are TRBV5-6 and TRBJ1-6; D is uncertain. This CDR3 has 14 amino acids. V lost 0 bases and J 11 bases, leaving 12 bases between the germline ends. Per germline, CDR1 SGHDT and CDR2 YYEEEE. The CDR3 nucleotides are TGTGCCAGCAGCTTGGAACGGGGAATGGCACCCCTCCACTTT. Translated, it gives CASSLERGMAPLHF.

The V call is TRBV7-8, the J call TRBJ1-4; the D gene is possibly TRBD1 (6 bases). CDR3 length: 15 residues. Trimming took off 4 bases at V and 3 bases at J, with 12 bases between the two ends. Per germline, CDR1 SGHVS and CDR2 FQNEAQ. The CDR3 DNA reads TGTGCCAGCAGCTCACAGGGCATCTCTAATGAAAAACTGTTTTTT. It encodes CASSSQGISNEKLFF.

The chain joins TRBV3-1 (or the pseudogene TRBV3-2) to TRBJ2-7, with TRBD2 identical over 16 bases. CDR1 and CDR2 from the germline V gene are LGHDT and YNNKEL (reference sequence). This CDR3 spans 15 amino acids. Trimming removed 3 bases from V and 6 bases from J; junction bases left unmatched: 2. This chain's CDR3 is CASSQGLAGGREQYF. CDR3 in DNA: TGTGCCAGCAGCCAGGGACTAGCGGGGGGGCGCGAGCAGTACTTC.

The CDR3 DNA reads TGTGCCAGCAGGGAGGGGAACACTGAAGCTTTCTTT. Residues: CASREGNTEAFF. The chain joins TRBV13 to TRBJ1-1; D uncertain. V was trimmed by 6 bases and J by 1 base, leaving 6 bases between them. The CDR3 consists of 12 residues. Germline V lookup: CDR1 PRHDT, CDR2 FYEKMQ (reference sequence).

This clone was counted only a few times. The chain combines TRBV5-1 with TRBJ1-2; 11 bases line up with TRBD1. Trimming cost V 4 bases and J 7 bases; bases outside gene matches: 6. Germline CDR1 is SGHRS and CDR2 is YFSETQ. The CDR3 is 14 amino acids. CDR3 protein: CASSQGQGGIGYTF. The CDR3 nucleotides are TGCGCCAGCAGCCAGGGACAGGGGGGTATTGGCTACACCTTC.

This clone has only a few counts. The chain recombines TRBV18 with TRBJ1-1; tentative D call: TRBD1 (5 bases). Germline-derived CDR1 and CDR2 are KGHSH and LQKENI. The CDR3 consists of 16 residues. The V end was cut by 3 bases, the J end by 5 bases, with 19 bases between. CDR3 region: CASSPELSRVGTEAFF. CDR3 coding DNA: TGTGCCAGCTCACCTGAATTGTCCAGGGTGGGGACTGAAGCTTTCTTT.

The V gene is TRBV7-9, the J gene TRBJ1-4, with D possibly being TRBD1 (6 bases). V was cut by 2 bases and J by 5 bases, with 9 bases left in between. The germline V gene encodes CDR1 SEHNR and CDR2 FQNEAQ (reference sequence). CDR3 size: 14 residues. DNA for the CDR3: TGTGCCAGCAGCTTACGGGGGGCGAATGAAAAACTGTTTTTT. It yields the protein CASSLRGANEKLFF.

The CDR3 protein is CASSLFGGGSHVEQFF. In nucleotides, the CDR3 is TGTGCCAGCAGTTTATTTGGCGGGGGCTCTCACGTTGAGCAGTTCTTC. The chain employs TRBV28 and TRBJ2-1; D is possibly TRBD2 (7 bases). Germline V gene data show CDR1 as MDHEN and CDR2 as SYDVKM. V dropped 1 base and J dropped 9 bases, with 19 bases sitting between them. This CDR3 region has 16 residues.

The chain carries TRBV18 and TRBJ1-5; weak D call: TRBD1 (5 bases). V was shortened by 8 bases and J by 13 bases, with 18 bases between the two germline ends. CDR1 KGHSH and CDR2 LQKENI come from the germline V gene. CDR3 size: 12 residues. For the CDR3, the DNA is TGTGCCAGCCGGGGGTTTCATCCATTTCAGCATTTT. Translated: CASRGFHPFQHF.